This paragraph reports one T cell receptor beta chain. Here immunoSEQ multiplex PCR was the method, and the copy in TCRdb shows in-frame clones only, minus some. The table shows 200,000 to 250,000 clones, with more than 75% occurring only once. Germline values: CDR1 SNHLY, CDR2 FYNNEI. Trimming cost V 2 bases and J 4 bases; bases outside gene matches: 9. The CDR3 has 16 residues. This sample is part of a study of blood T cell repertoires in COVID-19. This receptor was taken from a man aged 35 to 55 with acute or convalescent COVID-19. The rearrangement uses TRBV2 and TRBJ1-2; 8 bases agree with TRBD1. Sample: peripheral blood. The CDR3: CASSEFSGQVRYGYTF. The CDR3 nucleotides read TGTGCCAGCAGTGAATTTTCGGGACAGGTTCGCTATGGCTACACCTTC.